These T cell receptor beta chains were read from a single sample in a study of metastatic and nonmetastatic thyroid tumors. Through MiXCR, TCRdb re-clonotyped the PCR reads. This sample yields about 40,000 clones, of which 16% are seen a single time; 3.8% belongs to the top ten. Sequencing input: blood. Receptors originate from a female donor with papillary thyroid cancer or a benign thyroid nodule (not recorded which). Some clones in this sample may be carry-over from other donors' samples. CDR3s include the opening cysteine and the closing phenylalanine or tryptophan. A D gene is named only where the DNA matches it firmly. Not every row has a clone size; where given, it reads once, few, many or a size class.

cdr3_aa cdr3_nt j_call clone_size d_call v_call
CASSLFSGRKETQYF TGTGCCAGCAGTTTATTCTCAGGGAGAAAGGAGACCCAGTACTTC TRBJ2-5 many . TRBV12-3/TRBV12-4
CASSKSMWRSGANVLTF TGTGCCAGCAGTAAGTCGATGTGGCGCTCTGGGGCCAACGTCCTGACTTTC TRBJ2-6 . . TRBV6-1
CSARDPEYQETQYF TGCAGTGCTAGAGATCCAGAGTACCAAGAGACCCAGTACTTC TRBJ2-5 many . TRBV20-1
CSSTRQVATDTQYF TGTTCCAGCACCCGACAGGTGGCCACAGATACGCAGTATTTT TRBJ2-3 few . TRBV6-1
CSARDGQFYNTGELFF TGCAGTGCTAGAGATGGCCAGTTCTACAACACCGGGGAGCTGTTTTTT TRBJ2-2 . . TRBV20-1
CASSTTALGNEQFF TGTGCCAGCAGTACGACAGCCCTGGGCAATGAGCAGTTCTTC TRBJ2-1 many . TRBV28
CASSFVNTGELFF TGTGCCAGCAGTTTTGTCAACACCGGGGAGCTGTTTTTT TRBJ2-2 many . TRBV28
CASTECQRAHQTQYF TGTGCCAGCACCGAATGTCAGCGGGCGCATCAGACGCAGTATTTT TRBJ2-3 . . TRBV3-1
CASISSRGRRSGEQYF TGTGCCAGCATTAGTAGCAGGGGAAGGAGGTCCGGCGAGCAGTACTTC TRBJ2-7 medium-sized . TRBV28
CASSSTRVWTGAETQYF TGTGCCAGCAGTTCCACACGGGTATGGACAGGAGCCGAGACCCAGTACTTC TRBJ2-5 . TRBD1 TRBV12-3/TRBV12-4
CASSLPGARGQPQHF TGTGCCAGCAGTTTACCAGGGGCGCGGGGACAGCCCCAGCATTTT TRBJ1-5 many . TRBV28
CASSYSVGAGQPHHF TGTGCCAGCAGTTACTCAGTAGGGGCCGGTCAGCCCCATCATTTT TRBJ1-5 . . TRBV6-5
CASSLIGTEGYEQYF TGTGCCAGCAGTTTGATCGGGACAGAGGGCTACGAGCAGTACTTC TRBJ2-7 many TRBD1 TRBV28
CASSFLHSPSGNTIYF TGTGCCAGCAGTTTTTTGCATAGCCCCTCTGGAAACACCATATATTTT TRBJ1-3 . . TRBV7-6
CASSYNTHNSPLHF TGTGCCAGCAGTTACAATACCCATAATTCACCCCTACACTTT TRBJ1-6 . . TRBV6-2/TRBV6-3
CASSHDRWTSTGGLFF TGTGCCAGCAGTCACGATAGGTGGACGAGCACCGGGGGGCTGTTTTTT TRBJ2-2 . . TRBV14
CASSLRTSGNTIYF TGTGCCAGCAGCTTAAGGACTTCAGGAAACACCATATATTTT TRBJ1-3 many . TRBV7-2
CASSLGQRAFF TGTGCCAGCAGTTTGGGGCAAAGGGCTTTCTTT TRBJ1-1 medium-sized . TRBV28
CASSYGSRETQYF TGTGCCAGCAGTTATGGGAGTCGGGAGACCCAGTACTTC TRBJ2-5 many . TRBV12-3/TRBV12-4
CASSQGGAVEQYF TGTGCCAGCAGCCAAGGCGGCGCCGTCGAGCAGTACTTC TRBJ2-7 many . TRBV14
CASGPGAGYGYTF TGTGCCAGCGGTCCGGGGGCCGGCTATGGCTACACCTTC TRBJ1-2 many . TRBV28
CASSLAGYQPQHF TGTGCCAGCAGCTTAGCAGGCTATCAGCCCCAGCATTTT TRBJ1-5 many . TRBV7-6
CAWSVQWTVVYGYTF TGTGCCTGGAGTGTACAATGGACGGTAGTTTATGGCTACACCTTC TRBJ1-2 few . TRBV30
CASSLRAGSNTEAFF TGTGCCAGCAGCTTAAGGGCAGGGTCGAACACTGAAGCTTTCTTT TRBJ1-1 . . TRBV7-6
CASSLDSRADTQYF TGTGCCAGCAGTTTGGACAGCCGGGCAGATACGCAGTATTTT TRBJ2-3 many . TRBV5-6
CATSDLYGTGKFGELFF TGTGCCACCAGTGATTTGTATGGGACAGGGAAGTTCGGGGAGCTGTTTTTT TRBJ2-2 many TRBD1 TRBV24-1
CASSIGGLAGGYEQYF TGTGCCAGTAGTATAGGAGGGCTAGCGGGAGGCTACGAGCAGTACTTC TRBJ2-7 many TRBD2 TRBV19
CASSLRHEQYF TGCGCCAGCAGTCTGAGGCACGAGCAGTACTTC TRBJ2-7 many . TRBV10-2
CASSRPGQGERNTIYF TGCGCCAGCAGCCGACCGGGACAGGGAGAGAGAAACACCATATATTTT TRBJ1-3 many TRBD1 TRBV4-1
CASSHWDRGREKLFF TGTGCCAGCAGCCACTGGGACAGGGGGCGTGAAAAACTGTTTTTT TRBJ1-4 many TRBD1 TRBV5-8
CSAISQGNEQYF TGCAGTGCCATTTCACAGGGTAACGAGCAGTACTTC TRBJ2-7 many . TRBV20-1
CASSERGHTEAFF TGTGCCAGCTCCGAGAGGGGTCACACTGAAGCCTTCTTT TRBJ1-1 few . TRBV6-4
CASIGLAGSYDQYF TGTGCCAGCATCGGACTAGCGGGGTCCTACGATCAGTACTTC TRBJ2-7 few TRBD2 TRBV6-2/TRBV6-3
CASSSQTGATFNYGYTF TGTGCCAGCAGTTCTCAGACAGGGGCCACTTTTAACTATGGCTACACCTTC TRBJ1-2 many TRBD1 TRBV6-5
CASSRDLNEQFF TGTGCCAGCAGCCGGGACCTCAATGAGCAGTTCTTC TRBJ2-1 many . TRBV9
CASSISGTASYEQYF TGTGCCAGTAGTATTAGCGGGACGGCCTCCTACGAGCAGTACTTC TRBJ2-7 many TRBD2 TRBV19
CACLPGQASTDTQYF TGTGCCTGCCTACCGGGACAGGCGAGCACAGATACGCAGTATTTT TRBJ2-3 many TRBD1 TRBV30
CAGGGQENSPLHF TGTGCCGGGGGAGGACAGGAGAATTCACCCCTCCACTTT TRBJ1-6 few TRBD1 TRBV6-2/TRBV6-3
CASILVGTSNEQFF TGTGCCAGCATCTTAGTTGGGACTTCCAATGAGCAGTTCTTC TRBJ2-1 few . TRBV27
CASSSIGGAGNEQFF TGTGCCAGCAGTTCCATCGGGGGGGCTGGGAATGAGCAGTTCTTC TRBJ2-1 many TRBD2 TRBV6-4
CASSFPGQGGNEQFF TGTGCCAGCAGCTTTCCGGGACAGGGGGGCAATGAGCAGTTCTTC TRBJ2-1 many TRBD1 TRBV7-3
CASSLRGPGELFF TGTGCCAGCAGCCTACGGGGACCCGGGGAGCTGTTTTTT TRBJ2-2 many . TRBV12-3/TRBV12-4
CASSRGAQSYEQYF TGTGCCAGCTCACGGGGGGCCCAATCCTACGAGCAGTACTTC TRBJ2-7 many . TRBV18
CASSRTSGAMNTQYF TGTGCCAGCAGCCGGACTAGCGGGGCGATGAATACGCAGTATTTT TRBJ2-3 many TRBD2 TRBV7-3
CSAALGGRLAGDNVQFF TGCAGTGCTGCATTAGGGGGCCGACTAGCGGGCGACAATGTGCAGTTCTTC TRBJ2-1 . TRBD2 TRBV20-1
CSARGGRGSPLHF TGCAGTGCTCGAGGGGGTAGGGGTTCACCCCTCCACTTT TRBJ1-6 many . TRBV20-1
CSAADSHEQYF TGCAGTGCCGCTGACAGCCACGAGCAGTACTTC TRBJ2-7 many . TRBV20-1